This TCR beta chain was sequenced for a study of T cells after yellow fever vaccination. In the study overall: Preparation of the low-cell-number fractions used SMART-Seq v4 Ultra Low Input. Regarding the study as a whole: Abundant bulk-population clonotypes could contaminate the FACS-sorted repertoires. Boosting was followed by the reappearance of most primary-vaccination clones (roughly 95% CD4, 88% CD8).

This clonotype has a handful of counts. Its antigen is still unknown. MiXCR, run by TCRdb on the 5' RACE reads, gives a single entry per CDR3 protein. Of approximately 170,000 distinct CDR3 sequences listed, approximately 11% were seen once; the top ten hold roughly a third. Germline CDR1 and CDR2: DFQATT and SNEGSKA (reference sequence). The CDR3 consists of 14 residues. Trimming stripped 0 bases from V and 0 bases from J, with 8 bases between. This sample comprised CD8+ T cells sorted from PBMCs, obtained 15 days after the yellow fever booster vaccination. The chain uses TRBV20-1 and TRBJ1-1; D is perhaps TRBD1 (6 bases). This receptor was taken from a man younger than 35 who received the YFV17D yellow fever vaccine. In DNA, the CDR3 is TGCAGTGCTAGAGATGGGGACATGAACACTGAAGCTTTCTTT. It yields the protein CSARDGDMNTEAFF.